Below, 21 T cell receptor beta chains from the same sample are listed, as sequenced in a study of T cell changes during pregnancy in multiple sclerosis. Data came from immunoSEQ multiplex PCR; TCRdb stores just in-frame clones and leaves some out. The profile shows tens of thousands of clones, roughly 89% of them singletons. The sample consisted of CD4+ T cells from peripheral blood mononuclear cells, taken in the first trimester of pregnancy. The source of these receptors is a female donor with multiple sclerosis, enrolled in a pregnancy study.

The V gene is TRBV19, the J gene TRBJ2-1; D not resolved. The CDR3 loop spans 15 amino acids. V was trimmed by 1 base and J by 1 base, leaving 8 bases between them. Germline V gene lookup returns CDR1 LNHDA and CDR2 SQIVND (reference sequence). The CDR3 loop is CASSIAPQSYNEQFF. In DNA, the CDR3 is TGTGCCAGTAGTATAGCTCCCCAGTCCTACAATGAGCAGTTCTTC. The full variable domain, rest sourced from reference TRBV19 and TRBJ2-1, is DGGITQSPKYLFRKEGQNVTLSCEQNLNHDAMYWYRQDPGQGLRLIYYSQIVNDFQKGDIAEGYSVSREKKESFPLTVTSAQKNPTAFYLCASSIAPQSYNEQFFGPGTRLTVL.

The genes are TRBV29-1 and TRBJ2-5; perhaps TRBD1 as D (5 bases). CDR1 is SQVTM and CDR2 is ANQGSEA in the germline V gene. CDR3 length: 10 residues. V was pared by 7 bases and J by 2 bases, with 5 bases between. CDR3 sequence reads: CSGQQETQYF. The DNA for the CDR3 is TGCAGCGGACAGCAAGAGACCCAGTACTTC. The full variable domain, rest sourced from reference TRBV29-1 and TRBJ2-5, is SAVISQKPSRDICQRGTSLTIQCQVDSQVTMMFWYRQQPGQSLTLIATANQGSEATYESGFVIDKFPISRPNLTFSTLTVSNMSPEDSSIYLCSGQQETQYFGPGTRLLVL.

Written as DNA, the CDR3 is TGCGCCAGCAGCCTCTCGACAGGGGGTTTTACTGAAGCTTTCTTT. Its protein is CASSLSTGGFTEAFF. The rearrangement links TRBV5-1 to TRBJ1-1; 9 positions match TRBD1. CDR1 SGHRS and CDR2 YFSETQ come from the germline V gene. J gave up 5 bases and V 4 bases, and 9 bases lay outside the gene matches. The CDR3 is made up of 15 amino acids.

The V and J genes are TRBV29-1 and TRBJ1-1; D remains unclear. This CDR3 is built from 12 residues. V dropped 5 bases and J dropped 3 bases, with 10 bases sitting between them. CDR1 and CDR2 from the germline V gene are SQVTM and ANQGSEA. CDR3 loop: CSVYDGDTEAFF. DNA for the CDR3: TGCAGCGTTTACGACGGGGACACTGAAGCTTTCTTT.

This clone was counted only a few times. The rearrangement uses TRBV25-1 and TRBJ2-3; D ambiguous. This CDR3 region has 15 residues. Germline V gene sequence: CDR1 MGHDK, CDR2 SYGVNS. With 1 base removed from V and 1 base from J, the gap between germline ends came to 9 bases. The DNA for the CDR3 is TGTGCCAGCAGTGAATCCGATGGCCGCACAGATACGCAGTATTTT. As protein: CASSESDGRTDTQYF.

The chain recombines TRBV30 with TRBJ1-4; D call uncertain. The V end lost 2 bases, the J end lost 7 bases, and 5 bases lay between the germline ends. CDR1 is GTSNPN and CDR2 is SVGIG in the germline V gene (reference sequence). The CDR3 contains 11 residues. The CDR3 DNA follows: TGTGCCTGGAGTTCAGTTGAAAAACTGTTTTTT. Translation: CAWSSVEKLFF.

The chain is built from TRBV11-1 and TRBJ2-1, with 8 bases identical to TRBD2. Germline CDR1 and CDR2: SGHAT and FQDESV (reference sequence). V trimming: 5 bases; J trimming: 2 bases; junction bases outside the gene matches: 14. The CDR3 is 18 amino acids. The CDR3 region is CASSPRESGGPTYNEQFF. The CDR3 DNA sequence: TGTGCCAGCAGCCCTCGGGAAAGCGGGGGTCCCACCTACAATGAGCAGTTCTTC.

This clone showed up just once. The chain joins TRBV9 to TRBJ2-3, with D hard to call. The ends were cut back, 0 bases at V and 3 bases at J, with 8 bases in the middle. This CDR3 has 14 residues. From germline, CDR1 is SGDLS and CDR2 YYNGEE. This chain's CDR3 is CASSVEPGTDTQYF. CDR3 bases: TGTGCCAGCAGCGTAGAACCGGGTACAGATACGCAGTATTTT.

The chain links TRBV18 to TRBJ2-1; D perhaps matches TRBD2 (6 bases). The ends were cut back, 3 bases at V and 0 bases at J, with 12 bases in the middle. Germline CDR1 KGHSH, CDR2 LQKENI. The CDR3 has 16 residues. The CDR3 here is CASSPTDGSSYNEQFF. CDR3 nucleotide sequence: TGTGCCAGCTCACCCACGGACGGGAGCTCCTACAATGAGCAGTTCTTC.

This clone has just a few counts. This chain joins TRBV4-2 and TRBJ1-1; D is unclear. The V gene's germline CDR1 is LGHNA and CDR2 YNFKEQ. This CDR3 contains 14 residues. V was trimmed by 0 bases and J by 5 bases, leaving 10 bases between them. The CDR3 region has the DNA TGTGCCAGCAGCCAAGAGGCCCCGAGGACTGAAGCTTTCTTT. Translation gives CASSQEAPRTEAFF.

The V call is TRBV27, the J call TRBJ1-2; no clear D gene. Trimming took off 6 bases at V and 5 bases at J, with 13 bases between the two ends. Germline CDR1 and CDR2: MNHEY and SMNVEV (reference sequence). The CDR3 has 13 residues. This CDR3 reads CASSLSQFYGYTF. As DNA, the CDR3 is TGTGCCAGCAGCCTTAGCCAGTTTTATGGCTACACCTTC.

This chain connects TRBV5-4 to TRBJ2-7; TRBD2 is a possible D gene (7 bases). Germline V lookup: CDR1 SGHNT, CDR2 YYREEE (reference sequence). V shed 4 bases and J shed 0 bases, with 11 bases lying between them. The CDR3 is 14 amino acids. CDR3 in DNA: TGTGCCAGCAGCATGGGAGGGGGCTCCTACGAGCAGTACTTC. This sequence encodes CASSMGGGSYEQYF.

V usage is TRBV7-9 and J usage is TRBJ2-6, with D possibly matching TRBD1 (5 bases). Germline CDR1 SEHNR, CDR2 FQNEAQ (reference sequence). Between the trimmed V and J ends, which lost 3 bases and 2 bases, there was a span of 11 bases. The CDR3 extends over 16 amino acids. CDR3 sequence: CASSLQGRAGANVLTF. Here the CDR3 DNA reads TGTGCCAGCAGCTTGCAGGGTCGGGCTGGGGCCAACGTCCTGACTTTC.

This chain connects TRBV6-5 to TRBJ1-1; D remains unclear. Deletions cut 5 bases from V and 9 bases from J, with 19 bases between. Germline CDR1 is MNHEY and CDR2 is SVGAGI. This CDR3 has 14 amino acids. CDR3 amino acids: CASSQKSGIPQAFF. The CDR3 nucleotides are TGTGCCAGCAGTCAAAAATCAGGTATACCACAAGCTTTCTTT.

The chain combines TRBV6-6 with TRBJ1-1; the D gene is possibly TRBD1 (5 bases). This CDR3 is built from 13 residues. In germline, CDR1 is MNHNY, CDR2 SVGAGI (reference sequence). Trimming shortened V by 6 bases and J by 1 base, and 9 bases separated the two germline ends. The CDR3 sequence is CASRIQGNTEAFF. CDR3 DNA: TGTGCCAGCAGGATCCAGGGGAACACTGAAGCTTTCTTT.

The V gene is TRBV6-1, the J gene TRBJ1-4; D unclear. The length of the CDR3 is 15 residues. Trimming cost V 5 bases and J 4 bases, with 14 bases left between them. Germline CDR1 reads MNHNS; CDR2 reads SASEGT. The CDR3 sequence is CASSRTGGSNEKLFF. Written as DNA, the CDR3 is TGTGCCAGCAGTAGAACGGGTGGGAGTAATGAAAAACTGTTTTTT.

V usage is TRBV6-5 and J usage is TRBJ2-7; 12 nucleotides agree with TRBD2. Germline V gene lookup returns CDR1 MNHEY and CDR2 SVGAGI. The CDR3 is 16 amino acids. J was trimmed by 5 bases and V by 4 bases; bases with no gene match: 9. The CDR3, as DNA: TGTGCCAGCAGTTCTCCGACTAGCGGGAGATCCCACGAGCAGTACTTC. Translating it yields CASSSPTSGRSHEQYF.

This clone was counted once. For the CDR3, the DNA is TGTGCCAGCAGTGAGGGCAGACGTAGCACAGATACGCAGTATTTT. As protein: CASSEGRRSTDTQYF. V usage is TRBV6-1 and J usage is TRBJ2-3; D gene unclear. Trimming pared 3 bases from V and 0 bases from J, leaving 10 bases between. CDR1 and CDR2 from the germline V gene are MNHNS and SASEGT. The length of the CDR3 is 15 residues.

V and J are TRBV18 and TRBJ1-2; maybe TRBD1 (5 bases). V lost 4 bases and J 4 bases, leaving 10 bases between the germline ends. The CDR3 contains 13 residues. Germline V gene lookup returns CDR1 KGHSH and CDR2 LQKENI. The chain's CDR3 is CASSQGTPYGYTF. In DNA form, the CDR3 reads TGTGCCAGCTCACAAGGGACTCCCTATGGCTACACCTTC.

This chain links TRBV27 with TRBJ2-1, with D perhaps TRBD2 (6 bases). This CDR3 is built from 14 residues. With 7 bases removed from V and 0 bases from J, the gap between germline ends came to 10 bases. Germline assignment: CDR1 MNHEY and CDR2 SMNVEV (reference sequence). CDR3 loop: CASKLASSYNEQFF. The CDR3 DNA follows: TGTGCCAGCAAGCTAGCGAGCTCCTACAATGAGCAGTTCTTC.

V usage is TRBV5-1 and J usage is TRBJ1-3; D gene uncertain. The germline V gene has CDR1 SGHRS and CDR2 YFSETQ. CDR3 length: 14 residues. V dropped 0 bases and J dropped 5 bases, with 9 bases sitting between them. The CDR3 region is CASSLAENRNTIYF. Written as DNA, the CDR3 is TGCGCCAGCAGCTTGGCGGAGAATCGAAACACCATATATTTT.